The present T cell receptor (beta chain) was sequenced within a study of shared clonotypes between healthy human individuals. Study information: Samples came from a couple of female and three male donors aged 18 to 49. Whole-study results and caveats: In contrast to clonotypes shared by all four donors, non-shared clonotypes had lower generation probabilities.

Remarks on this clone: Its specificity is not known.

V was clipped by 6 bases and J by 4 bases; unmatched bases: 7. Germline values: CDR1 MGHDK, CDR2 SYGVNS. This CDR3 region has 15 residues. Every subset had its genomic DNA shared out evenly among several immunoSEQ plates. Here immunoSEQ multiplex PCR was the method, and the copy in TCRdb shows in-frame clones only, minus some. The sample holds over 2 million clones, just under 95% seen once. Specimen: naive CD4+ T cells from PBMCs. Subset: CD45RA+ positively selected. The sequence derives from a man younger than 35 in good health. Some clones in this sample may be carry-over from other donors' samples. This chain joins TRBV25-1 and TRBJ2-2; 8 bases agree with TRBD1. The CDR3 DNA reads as TGTGCCAGCAGCGTAAGGACAGGGTCCACCGGGGAGCTGTTTTTT. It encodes CASSVRTGSTGELFF.